A selection of T cell receptor beta chains follows, all from one sample in a study of T cells in Graves' hyperthyroidism and ophthalmopathy. TCRdb ran MiXCR on the multiplex PCR reads and lists one entry per CDR3 protein. This sample carries roughly 640,000 distinct CDR3 sequences, approximately 16% of them seen once, and the ten largest clones take roughly 3.3%. The sequencing input was blood. These receptors were taken from a woman in her forties with Graves' ophthalmopathy. Each CDR3 is given with its conserved first and last residue. A D gene is named only where the DNA matches it firmly. Some rows have no size entry. The others give once, few or many, or a class for an expanded clone.

clone_size d_call j_call cdr3_length v_call cdr3_nt cdr3_aa
NA TRBD2 TRBJ2-3 15 TRBV20-1 TGCAGTGCTAGAGATTTTAGCGGGGCCACAGATACGCAGTATTTT CSARDFSGATDTQYF
few TRBD1 TRBJ1-2 15 TRBV30 TGTGCCTGGAGTGTTAGGACAGGATATAACTATGGCTACACCTTC CAWSVRTGYNYGYTF
NA NA TRBJ2-1 14 TRBV25-1 TGTGCCAGCAGTGGGTGGCGGGACTACAATGAGCAGTTCTTC CASSGWRDYNEQFF
many NA TRBJ2-3 18 TRBV5-8 TGTGCCAGCAGCTTGGGCCCCCCCGACAGGACTAGCACAGATACGCAGTATTTT CASSLGPPDRTSTDTQYF
NA NA TRBJ2-7 14 TRBV28 TGTGCCAGCAGTATAACTCCCGGCCCTGCGGAGCAGTACTTC CASSITPGPAEQYF
NA NA TRBJ2-3 14 TRBV25-1 TGTGCCAGCAGTGAGTTTTCGCTCACAGATACGCAGTATTTT CASSEFSLTDTQYF
many NA TRBJ2-1 13 TRBV5-1 TGCGCCAGCAGCCCATGGGGGGTAGATGAGCAGTTCTTC CASSPWGVDEQFF
many NA TRBJ1-3 14 TRBV12-3/TRBV12-4 TGTGCCAGCAGCCGAACAGACTCTGGAAACACCATATATTTT CASSRTDSGNTIYF
NA NA TRBJ1-1 13 TRBV2 TGTGCCAGCAGAGAAGAAGGGGAGACTGAAGCTTTCTTT CASREEGETEAFF
many NA TRBJ2-7 12 TRBV11-2 TGTGCCAGCAGCTTTTTAGGATACGAGCAGTACTTC CASSFLGYEQYF
NA TRBD2 TRBJ2-1 18 TRBV7-8 TGTGCCAGCAGCTCCTCTAGTAAAGGACTAGCGAGGAACAATGAGCAGTTCTTC CASSSSSKGLARNNEQFF
NA TRBD2 TRBJ2-1 15 TRBV4-1 TGCGCCAGCAGCCGGGCGGAGCGGGAAAGGGATGAGCAGTTCTTC CASSRAERERDEQFF
many NA TRBJ2-7 15 TRBV6-1 TGTGCCAGCAGTGAACGGGAGGACAGCACCTACGAGCAGTACTTC CASSEREDSTYEQYF
NA NA TRBJ1-5 13 TRBV5-1 TGCGCCAGCAGCCTGGGACAAAATCGGCCCCAGCATTTT CASSLGQNRPQHF
NA NA TRBJ2-2 12 TRBV29-1 TGCAGCGGGAGGGATAACACCGAGGAGCTGTTTTTT CSGRDNTEELFF
few NA TRBJ1-2 16 TRBV7-2 TGTGCCAGCAGCCTAGGGGATTTTGGGGGAGGGGGTGGCTACACCTTC CASSLGDFGGGGGYTF
many NA TRBJ1-1 14 TRBV11-2 TGTGCCAGCAGCTTAATGGCTGTGAACACTGAAGCTTTCTTT CASSLMAVNTEAFF
many NA TRBJ2-1 12 TRBV7-3 TGTGCCAGCAGCGGGTTGATGGGGGGGCAGTTCTTC CASSGLMGGQFF
many NA TRBJ2-5 14 TRBV27 TGTGCCAGCAGTTTCTCCGGACCGCAAGAGACCCAGTACTTC CASSFSGPQETQYF
many TRBD1 TRBJ2-3 15 TRBV7-9 TGTGCCAGCAGCTCGCCGGGACAGAGCACAGATACGCAGTATTTT CASSSPGQSTDTQYF
many NA TRBJ2-3 15 TRBV5-1 TGCGCCAGCAGCCTAGGGGGTTCTAGCACAGATACGCAGTATTTT CASSLGGSSTDTQYF
many TRBD1 TRBJ1-5 15 TRBV2 TGTGCCAGTTCGGACAGGGGGCTAAGCAATCAGCCCCAGCATTTT CASSDRGLSNQPQHF
many TRBD1 TRBJ2-3 17 TRBV20-1 TGCAGTGCTAGAGATCAAGGGGCAGGGGGAGGCACAGATACGCAGTATTTT CSARDQGAGGGTDTQYF
many NA TRBJ2-3 18 TRBV7-3 TGTGCCAGCAGCCTAAGTGGGGCAGGGTCGGTTTATATGGATACGCAGTATTTT CASSLSGAGSVYMDTQYF
NA TRBD2 TRBJ2-7 15 TRBV7-2 TGTGCCAGCAGCTCACTCGCTAGCGGGAACTACGAGCAGTACTTC CASSSLASGNYEQYF
many NA TRBJ1-2 15 TRBV7-8 TGTGCCAGCAGCCCCCAGGGACTAAAAGTCTATGGCTACACCTTC CASSPQGLKVYGYTF
few TRBD1 TRBJ2-7 15 TRBV12-3/TRBV12-4 TGTGCCAGCACCCTCGGACAGGGACCTTCCTACGAGCAGTACTTC CASTLGQGPSYEQYF